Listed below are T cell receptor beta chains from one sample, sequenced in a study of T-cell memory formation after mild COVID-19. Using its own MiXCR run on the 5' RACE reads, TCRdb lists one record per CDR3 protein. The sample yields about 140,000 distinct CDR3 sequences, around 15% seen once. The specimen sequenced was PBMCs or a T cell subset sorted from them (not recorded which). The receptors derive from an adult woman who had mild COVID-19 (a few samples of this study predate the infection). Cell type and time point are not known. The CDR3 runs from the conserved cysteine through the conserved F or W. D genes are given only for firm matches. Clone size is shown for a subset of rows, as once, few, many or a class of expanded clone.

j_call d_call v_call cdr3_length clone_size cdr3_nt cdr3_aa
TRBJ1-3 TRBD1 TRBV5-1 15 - TGCGCCAGCAGCCATGGGACAGGAGTCGATTACACCATATATTTT CASSHGTGVDYTIYF
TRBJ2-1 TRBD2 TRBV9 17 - TGTGCCAGCAGCCCAGCGGGAGGACTGCCGACCTACAATGAGCAGTTCTTC CASSPAGGLPTYNEQFF
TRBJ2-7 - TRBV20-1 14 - TGCAGTGCTAAACTTCCGGGATTATCCTACGAGCAGTACTTC CSAKLPGLSYEQYF
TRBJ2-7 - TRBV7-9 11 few TGTGCCAGCAGCCCCGGCTCCGAGCAGTACTTC CASSPGSEQYF
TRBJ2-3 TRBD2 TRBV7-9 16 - TGTGCCAGCAGCCCAAGACTAGCGGTGAGCACAGATACGCAGTATTTT CASSPRLAVSTDTQYF
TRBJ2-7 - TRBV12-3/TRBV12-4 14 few TGTGCCAGCAGTTTTGGAGCCGGGCCCTACGAGCAGTACTTC CASSFGAGPYEQYF
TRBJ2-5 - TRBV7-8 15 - TGTGCCAGCAGCTTGCCGGGAGTTGCCGGGGAGACCCAGTACTTC CASSLPGVAGETQYF
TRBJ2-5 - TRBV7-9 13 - TGTGCCAACAGCCGATGGGATGTGGAGACCCAGTACTTC CANSRWDVETQYF
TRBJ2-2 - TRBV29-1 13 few TGCAGCGGCAGTTTCAGTGGCGCCGGGGAGCTGTTTTTT CSGSFSGAGELFF
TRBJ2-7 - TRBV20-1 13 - TGCAGTGCCCCCTCGAAGGATTCCTACGAGCAGTACTTC CSAPSKDSYEQYF
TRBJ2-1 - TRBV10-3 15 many TGTGCCATTGGCCCTCCGGGACGGAGTTACAATGAGCAGTTCTTC CAIGPPGRSYNEQFF
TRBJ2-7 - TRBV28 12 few TGTGCCATCCTGACGGTCCCCTACGAGCAGTACTTC CAILTVPYEQYF
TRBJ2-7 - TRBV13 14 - TGTGCCAGCACTCCCCGGACAGAGGGCTACGAGCAGTACTTC CASTPRTEGYEQYF
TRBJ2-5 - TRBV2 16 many TGTGCCAGCAGTGAAGCGCTTAGGGACTCACAAGAGACCCAGTACTTC CASSEALRDSQETQYF
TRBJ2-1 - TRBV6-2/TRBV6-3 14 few TGTGCCAGCAGTTACGTCCTAGCAGTTAATGAGCAGTTCTTC CASSYVLAVNEQFF
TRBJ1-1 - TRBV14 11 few TGTGCCAGCAGCGTGGGAGCTGAAGCTTTCTTT CASSVGAEAFF
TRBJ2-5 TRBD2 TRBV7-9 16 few TGTGCCAGCAGCTTATTCGGACTAGCGGCACAAGGGACCCAGTACTTC CASSLFGLAAQGTQYF
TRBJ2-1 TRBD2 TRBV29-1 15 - TGCAGCGTTGAGGGGACTAGCGGGAGTAGGGATGAGCAGTTCTTC CSVEGTSGSRDEQFF
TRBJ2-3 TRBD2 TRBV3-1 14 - TGTGCCAGCACCACGGGACTAGCGGGATATACGCAGTATTTT CASTTGLAGYTQYF
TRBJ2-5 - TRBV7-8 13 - TGTGCCAGCAGCTCCCGCGGACTCTTTACCCAGTACTTC CASSSRGLFTQYF
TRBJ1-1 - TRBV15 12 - TGTGCCACCGGACAGATCAACACTGAAGCTTTCTTT CATGQINTEAFF
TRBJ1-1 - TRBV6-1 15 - TGTGCCAGCGGAGTGAACTACAGGGAGTTCACTGAAGCTTTCTTT CASGVNYREFTEAFF
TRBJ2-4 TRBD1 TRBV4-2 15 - TGTGCCAGAAGCCAAGGACAGGGGGCCAAAAACATTCAGTACTTC CARSQGQGAKNIQYF
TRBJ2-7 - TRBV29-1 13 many TGCAGCGTTGAAGACTGGGACACCTACGAGCAGTACTTC CSVEDWDTYEQYF
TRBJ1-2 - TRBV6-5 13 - TGTGCCAGCAGTACTGGGGACAACTATGGCTACACCTTC CASSTGDNYGYTF
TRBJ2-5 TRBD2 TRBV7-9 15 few TGTGCCAGCAGCTCCGAAGCGGGAGCTGGAGAGACCCAGTACTTC CASSSEAGAGETQYF
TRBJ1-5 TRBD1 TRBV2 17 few TGTGCCAGCAGTGAAGCGCGGACAGGATCCCCTAATCAGCCCCAGCATTTT CASSEARTGSPNQPQHF